The 6 T cell receptor beta chains presented below share a single source sample, sequenced in a study of T cell responses to AZD1222 COVID-19 vaccine. Data came from immunoSEQ multiplex PCR; TCRdb stores just in-frame clones and leaves some out. The sample has some 100,000 clones; around nine tenths are singletons. Sample: peripheral blood, taken on day 0 of AZD1222 vaccination. These receptors all stem from an adult in good health.

The V call is TRBV10-3, the J call TRBJ2-2; 8 bases align to TRBD1. Unmatched junction bases numbered 6, after V lost 11 bases and J lost 4 bases. This CDR3 contains 13 residues. Germline lookup yields CDR1 ENHRY and CDR2 SYGVKD. CDR3 nucleotide sequence: TGTGCCTCAGAAGACAGGGGCACCGGGGAGCTGTTTTTT. It codes for CASEDRGTGELFF.

This chain links TRBV5-5 with TRBJ2-1, with a weak D call TRBD1 (5 bases). Per the germline V gene, CDR1 is SGHKS and CDR2 is YYEKEE (reference sequence). Trimming left V 0 bases short and J 6 bases short, with 13 bases between. CDR3 length: 15 residues. In DNA form, the CDR3 reads TGTGCCAGCAGCTTGGTCAGGGCCTGGCCCAATGAGCAGTTCTTC. As protein: CASSLVRAWPNEQFF.

V and J are TRBV28 and TRBJ2-5, with TRBD2 matching over 9 bases. CDR1 MDHEN and CDR2 SYDVKM come from the germline V gene. J was trimmed by 1 base and V by 3 bases; bases with no gene match: 6. The CDR3 extends over 16 amino acids. The CDR3 loop is CASSFAGGPGQETQYF. The DNA of the CDR3 is TGTGCCAGCAGTTTCGCGGGAGGGCCCGGCCAAGAGACCCAGTACTTC.

The J gene is TRBJ2-7, the V gene TRBV7-2; 7 bases are shared with TRBD1. This CDR3 region has 13 residues. Losses at the gene ends were 10 bases for V and 2 bases for J; bases not matched to a gene: 8. CDR1 SGHTA and CDR2 FQGNSA come from the germline V gene. DNA of the CDR3: TGTGCCACCTCGACAGGGTGGACCTACGAGCAGTACTTC. Its protein is CATSTGWTYEQYF.

The chain employs TRBV5-1 and TRBJ2-1, with 12 bases identical to TRBD2. Germline V gene sequence: CDR1 SGHRS, CDR2 YFSETQ. V trimming: 0 bases; J trimming: 5 bases; junction bases outside the gene matches: 3. This CDR3 is 16 amino acids long. The CDR3 loop is CASSLASGRVDNEQFF. CDR3 coding DNA: TGCGCCAGCAGCTTGGCTAGCGGGAGGGTAGACAATGAGCAGTTCTTC.

V usage is TRBV10-3 and J usage is TRBJ2-7; 8 bases are shared with TRBD1. The CDR3 length is 11 residues. The germline V gene encodes CDR1 ENHRY and CDR2 SYGVKD. The V segment lost 10 bases and the J segment 6 bases; nucleotides outside the gene matches: 5. In DNA form, the CDR3 reads TGTGCCACCGGGACAGGCTTCGAGCAGTACGTC. It specifies CATGTGFEQYV.